These 25 T cell receptor beta chains share one sample of origin, sequenced in a study of response to subunit inactivated influenza vaccine. In TCRdb, the RT-PCR reads were re-called with MiXCR into one record per CDR3 protein. The table includes 800,000 or so distinct CDR3 sequences, around 21% detected once. The sample here was PBMCs from blood, taken roughly 5 days after vaccination. The receptors were gathered from a man aged 50-59 years who received an inactivated influenza vaccine.

The chain recombines TRBV29-1 with TRBJ2-1; D gene ambiguous. Trimming removed 3 bases at V and 8 bases at J, with 8 bases between. This CDR3 has 11 residues. CDR1 is SQVTM and CDR2 is ANQGSEA in the germline V gene. The CDR3 reads CSVDRAHEQFF. CDR3 in DNA: TGCAGCGTTGATCGTGCTCATGAGCAGTTCTTC.

This chain joins TRBV7-4 and TRBJ2-5; no reliable D call. The ends were cut back, 7 bases at V and 3 bases at J, with 6 bases in the middle. Per germline, CDR1 SGHVT and CDR2 SQSDAQ. The CDR3 spans 11 residues. The CDR3 nucleotides read TGTGCCAGCACGCTAAAAGAGACCCAGTACTTC. Its translation is CASTLKETQYF. The full variable domain, in which reference TRBV7-4 and TRBJ2-5 provide the parts outside the CDR3, is GAGVSQSPRYKVAKRGRDVALRCDSISGHVTLYWYRQTLGQGSEVLTYSQSDAQRDKSGRPSGRFSAERPERSVSTLKIQRTEQGDSAVYLCASTLKETQYFGPGTRLLVL.

The V call is TRBV6-2 or TRBV6-3, the J call TRBJ2-1; 10 bases line up with TRBD2. This CDR3 is built from 15 residues. With V trimmed by 6 bases and J by 4 bases, 6 bases remained unmatched. The germline V gene has CDR1 MNHEY and CDR2 SVGEGT. The CDR3 DNA reads TGTGCCAGCAGCGAACTAGCGGGGTCGTACAATGAGCAGTTCTTC. This encodes CASSELAGSYNEQFF.

This clonotype turned up a few times. V is TRBV5-1 and J is TRBJ1-5; perhaps TRBD1 as D (5 bases). The V and J ends lost 4 bases and 3 bases respectively, with 14 bases between them. Germline assignment: CDR1 SGHRS and CDR2 YFSETQ. CDR3 length: 15 amino acids. The CDR3 coding sequence is TGCGCCAGCAGCCGCTTCGGGACGGACAATCAGCCCCAGCATTTT. Amino acid sequence: CASSRFGTDNQPQHF.

This clonotype was counted a few times. The chain links TRBV20-1 to TRBJ1-6; D is unclear. V lost 5 bases, J lost 0 bases, and 17 bases lay in between. The germline CDR1 and CDR2 sequences are DFQATT and SNEGSKA (reference sequence). The CDR3 covers 17 residues. This CDR3 reads CSALPTYLSSYNSPLHF. DNA for the CDR3: TGCAGTGCTTTACCGACGTATCTGAGCTCCTATAATTCACCCCTCCACTTT.

This clonotype was detected only a few times. The V gene is TRBV7-2, the J gene TRBJ2-5, with D unclear. The V gene's germline CDR1 is SGHTA and CDR2 FQGNSA. The CDR3 covers 14 residues. V was trimmed by 2 bases and J by 5 bases, leaving 12 bases between them. CDR3 region: CASSLSGPGETQYF. The CDR3 DNA reads as TGTGCCAGCAGCTTATCCGGGCCTGGGGAGACCCAGTACTTC.

This clonotype was seen more than once but under ten times. The chain has TRBV7-9 and TRBJ2-3; TRBD1 agrees at 10 bases. The germline CDR1 and CDR2 sequences are SEHNR and FQNEAQ (reference sequence). Losses at the gene ends were 4 bases for V and 3 bases for J; bases not matched to a gene: 10. This CDR3 has 17 residues. In DNA, the CDR3 is TGTGCCAGCAGCTCCCGTTCCGGGACAGGGGTGACAGATACGCAGTATTTT. Encoded protein: CASSSRSGTGVTDTQYF.

This rearrangement joins TRBV5-6 to TRBJ1-4, with D possibly matching TRBD1 (5 bases). The CDR3 contains 14 residues. The V end was cut by 0 bases, the J end by 10 bases, with 13 bases between. CDR1 and CDR2 from the germline V gene are SGHDT and YYEEEE. In nucleotides, the CDR3 is TGTGCCAGCAGCTTGGTCAACCAGGGAGGAAAACTGTTTTTT. Its protein product is CASSLVNQGGKLFF.

This clonotype appeared a few times. The chain couples TRBV12-3 or TRBV12-4 to TRBJ2-4, with D possibly matching TRBD2 (6 bases). This CDR3 is built from 17 residues. V lost 1 base to trimming and J lost 3 bases, with 16 bases between them. The CDR3 loop is CASSLDKSSVSKNIQYF. The CDR3 nucleotides read TGTGCCAGCAGTTTAGATAAATCTAGCGTCAGCAAAAACATTCAGTACTTC.

The rearrangement uses TRBV7-6 and TRBJ2-1; 9 bases align to TRBD2. The CDR3 is made up of 14 amino acids. The V gene end was trimmed by 2 bases and the J gene end by 10 bases; junction bases not matched to a gene: 6. Germline-derived CDR1 and CDR2 are SGHVS and FNYEAQ. Here the CDR3 DNA reads TGTGCCAGCAGCTTACCTAGCGGGGTGGGAGAGCAGTTCTTC. Translating gives CASSLPSGVGEQFF.

This clonotype has just a few counts. V gene TRBV28 combines with J gene TRBJ2-7; 11 nucleotides line up with TRBD1. Germline lookup yields CDR1 MDHEN and CDR2 SYDVKM. This CDR3 region has 14 residues. V lost 2 bases to trimming and J lost 5 bases; unmatched junction nucleotides: 2. CDR3 sequence (DNA): TGTGCCAGCAGTTTAAGGGGACAGGGGGACGAGCAGTACTTC. As protein: CASSLRGQGDEQYF. Together with reference TRBV28 and TRBJ2-7, the CDR3 gives the full variable domain: DVKVTQSSRYLVKRTGEKVFLECVQDMDHENMFWYRQDPGLGLRLIYFSYDVKMKEKGDIPEGYSVSREKKERFSLILESASTNQTSMYLCASSLRGQGDEQYFGPGTRLTVT.

This chain uses TRBV27 with TRBJ2-5; no reliable D call. CDR1 is MNHEY, CDR2 SMNVEV, per germline (reference sequence). Trimming stripped 2 bases from V and 4 bases from J, with 11 bases between. The CDR3 runs 14 residues. This CDR3 is CASSLHGSGETQYF. The DNA of the CDR3 is TGTGCCAGCAGTTTACATGGGTCCGGAGAGACCCAGTACTTC.

This clonotype came up many times. The chain combines TRBV27 with TRBJ1-2, with TRBD1 matching 10 bases. The CDR3 is made up of 15 amino acids. CDR1 is MNHEY, CDR2 SMNVEV, per germline (reference sequence). V lost 5 bases and J lost 4; bases outside the gene matches: 7. CDR3 in DNA: TGTGCCAGCAGTCTCACGACAGGGGGCGTCTATGGCTACACCTTC. Its translation is CASSLTTGGVYGYTF.

This clonotype was counted a few times. The V call is TRBV20-1, the J call TRBJ2-7; D is perhaps TRBD1 or TRBD2 (5 bases each). The CDR3 is 15 amino acids. Between the trimmed V and J ends, which lost 5 bases and 0 bases, there was a span of 17 bases. In germline, CDR1 is DFQATT, CDR2 SNEGSKA (reference sequence). The CDR3 coding sequence is TGCAGTGCTGGAGGACATGTGGGGAGCTCCTACGAGCAGTACTTC. The encoded protein is CSAGGHVGSSYEQYF.

Ten or more counts support this clonotype. This chain connects TRBV7-2 to TRBJ2-7, with D possibly being TRBD2 (6 bases). CDR1 and CDR2 (germline): SGHTA, FQGNSA. Trimming removed 0 bases at V and 0 bases at J, with 12 bases between. This CDR3 region has 16 residues. The CDR3, as DNA: TGTGCCAGCAGCTTAGCGGAGGGAACCAGCTCCTACGAGCAGTACTTC. Residues: CASSLAEGTSSYEQYF. Supplemented by reference TRBV7-2 and TRBJ2-7, the full variable domain reads GAGVSQSPSNKVTEKGKDVELRCDPISGHTALYWYRQSLGQGLEFLIYFQGNSAPDKSGLPSDRFSAERTGGSVSTLTIQRTQQEDSAVYLCASSLAEGTSSYEQYFGPGTRLTVT.

V is TRBV7-8 and J is TRBJ2-3; D gene uncertain. The V end lost 3 bases, the J end lost 6 bases, and 10 bases lay between the germline ends. There are 13 residues in the CDR3. Per germline, CDR1 SGHVS and CDR2 FQNEAQ. The CDR3 coding sequence is TGTGCCAGCAGCTTGAAAGGGTGGGATACGCAGTATTTT. Its protein product is CASSLKGWDTQYF.

This clonotype was recorded at least ten times. The rearrangement joins TRBV5-6 to TRBJ2-1; D is uncertain. Deletions cut 5 bases from V and 12 bases from J, with 12 bases between. Germline V CDR1 and CDR2: SGHDT, YYEEEE. The CDR3 is 11 amino acids. Here the CDR3 DNA reads TGTGCCAGCAGGAAGTCAGGTGCGCAGTTCTTC. It translates to CASRKSGAQFF.

This clonotype showed up just a few times. V usage is TRBV10-3 and J usage is TRBJ2-5; D is possibly TRBD1 (5 bases). Trimming stripped 8 bases from V and 5 bases from J, with 15 bases between. The length of the CDR3 is 13 residues. In germline, CDR1 is ENHRY, CDR2 SYGVKD. The CDR3 DNA reads TGTGCCATCCTGGCCGGTCCAGGGGAGACCCAGTACTTC. This codes for CAILAGPGETQYF.

This clonotype has more than one count but fewer than ten. The J gene is TRBJ2-7, the V gene TRBV6-2 or TRBV6-3; no firm D call. The CDR3 runs 17 residues. Germline CDR1 MNHEY, CDR2 SVGEGT. V dropped 0 bases and J dropped 3 bases, with 18 bases sitting between them. The chain's CDR3 is CASSYSPSGKRHYEQYF. The CDR3, as DNA: TGTGCCAGCAGTTACTCACCGAGTGGAAAACGTCACTACGAGCAGTACTTC.

This clonotype has more than one count but fewer than ten. This sequence joins TRBV10-3 and TRBJ1-1; D gene ambiguous. The germline CDR1 and CDR2 sequences are ENHRY and SYGVKD. Trimming cost V 4 bases and J 5 bases, with 14 bases left between them. CDR3 size: 14 residues. CDR3 sequence reads: CAISGAGRETEAFF. CDR3 nucleotide sequence: TGTGCCATCAGTGGCGCCGGCCGGGAGACTGAAGCTTTCTTT.

The chain is built from TRBV10-3 and TRBJ2-1; TRBD1 agrees at 7 bases. The junction had 5 bases not matched to a gene; V was cut back by 6 bases and J by 0 bases. Germline V CDR1 and CDR2: ENHRY, SYGVKD. CDR3 length equals 15 residues. The CDR3: CAIRGDSRSYNEQFF. CDR3 sequence (DNA): TGTGCCATCAGAGGGGACAGTCGCTCCTACAATGAGCAGTTCTTC.

The V gene is TRBV28, the J gene TRBJ2-3; 9 bases agree with TRBD2. The CDR3 consists of 17 residues. The J segment lost 6 bases and the V segment lost 2 bases, leaving 12 bases of the junction unmatched. The germline gives CDR1 MDHEN, CDR2 SYDVKM. The CDR3 is CASSLRSSSGMGDTQYF. The DNA of the CDR3 is TGTGCCAGCAGTTTACGGTCCTCTAGCGGGATGGGGGATACGCAGTATTTT. Complete variable domain (other parts from reference TRBV28 and TRBJ2-3): DVKVTQSSRYLVKRTGEKVFLECVQDMDHENMFWYRQDPGLGLRLIYFSYDVKMKEKGDIPEGYSVSREKKERFSLILESASTNQTSMYLCASSLRSSSGMGDTQYFGPGTRLTVL.

This chain links TRBV11-2 with TRBJ1-2, with 10 bases fitting TRBD1. CDR1 is SGHAT and CDR2 is FQNNGV in the germline V gene. The CDR3 covers 14 residues. V was pared by 4 bases and J by 10 bases, with 9 bases of the junction left unmatched. The CDR3 is CASSSWGQGIDYTF. The CDR3 DNA is TGTGCCAGCAGCTCGTGGGGACAGGGGATAGACTACACCTTC.

V and J are TRBV28 and TRBJ2-3; 11 nucleotides agree with TRBD2. V lost 4 bases to trimming and J lost 4 bases; unmatched junction nucleotides: 10. Per germline, CDR1 MDHEN and CDR2 SYDVKM. The CDR3 contains 17 residues. The CDR3 is CASSSSPRLAGSDTQYF. The CDR3 DNA follows: TGTGCCAGCAGTTCCTCCCCAAGACTAGCGGGGTCAGATACGCAGTATTTT.

The rearrangement joins TRBV3-1 to TRBJ1-2; D ambiguous. Germline loops: CDR1 LGHDT, CDR2 YNNKEL (reference sequence). V was cut by 0 bases and J by 0 bases, with 11 bases left in between. The CDR3 consists of 16 residues. The CDR3 bases are TGTGCCAGCAGCCAAGAATTCCAGTTCTCTAACTATGGCTACACCTTC. Translation: CASSQEFQFSNYGYTF.